Following are 26 T cell receptor beta chains from one sample sequenced in a study of blood T cell repertoires in COVID-19. Sequenced by immunoSEQ multiplex PCR; TCRdb stores in-frame clones only, minus some. The sample includes 100,000 to 150,000 clones, around nine tenths seen only once; the top ten take over 9.5%. Sequencing was carried out using peripheral blood. These receptors originate from a woman between 65 and 79 years old with COVID-19, enrolled during active disease.

The chain uses TRBV7-6 and TRBJ1-1; 8 nucleotides match TRBD1. The J segment lost 2 bases and the V segment lost 1 base, leaving 9 bases of the junction unmatched. The CDR3 contains 17 residues. CDR1 and CDR2 from the germline V gene are SGHVS and FNYEAQ. Here the CDR3 DNA reads TGTGCCAGCAGCTTAGTAGCCCCCGGACAGGGTAACACTGAAGCTTTCTTT. Its translation: CASSLVAPGQGNTEAFF. Together with reference TRBV7-6 and TRBJ1-1, the CDR3 gives the full variable domain: GAGVSQSPRYKVTKRGQDVALRCDPISGHVSLYWYRQALGQGPEFLTYFNYEAQQDKSGLPNDRFSAERPEGSISTLTIQRTEQRDSAMYRCASSLVAPGQGNTEAFFGQGTRLTVV.

V and J are TRBV9 and TRBJ2-5, with TRBD2 as a possible D gene (7 bases). Trimming removed 0 bases from V and 6 bases from J, with 18 bases in between. The germline V gene encodes CDR1 SGDLS and CDR2 YYNGEE. This CDR3 region has 16 residues. In DNA, the CDR3 is TGTGCCAGCAGCGTAGCTGGGGGGGGGCCGAGCCAGACCCAGTACTTC. It is translated as CASSVAGGGPSQTQYF.

The genes are TRBV3-1 (or the pseudogene TRBV3-2) and TRBJ1-2; a weak D match, TRBD1 (6 bases). CDR3 length: 16 residues. The V end lost 0 bases, the J end lost 4 bases, and 15 bases lay between the germline ends. CDR1 LGHDT and CDR2 YNNKEL come from the germline V gene (reference sequence). CDR3 in DNA: TGTGCCAGCAGCCAAGACCTCCCGACAGGTCGCTATGGCTACACCTTC. As protein: CASSQDLPTGRYGYTF.

The gene calls are TRBV6-2 or TRBV6-3 and TRBJ2-3; D is perhaps TRBD2 (6 bases). Trimming cost V 0 bases and J 8 bases, with 9 bases left between them. The CDR3 contains 13 residues. Germline V gene sequence: CDR1 MNHEY, CDR2 SVGEGT. The CDR3, as DNA: TGTGCCAGCAGTTACTCAACCGGGGGTACGCAGTATTTT. This gives the protein CASSYSTGGTQYF.

The gene calls are TRBV4-1 and TRBJ1-4; D perhaps matches TRBD1 (6 bases). The V and J ends lost 8 bases and 8 bases respectively, with 18 bases between them. The CDR3 extends over 14 amino acids. Germline V gives CDR1 MGHRA, CDR2 YSYEKL. The CDR3 spells CASGTGLEGEKLFF. The CDR3 DNA reads as TGCGCCAGCGGAACAGGGTTAGAGGGGGAAAAACTGTTTTTT.

Remarks on this clone: The conserved phenylalanine or tryptophan normally closing the CDR3 is absent here, so this likely arose from a read error. It is unclear where the CDR3 begins or ends on the DNA, so no DNA is shown, and the CDR3 is as TCRdb lists it. The V and J genes are TRBV6-1 and TRBJ1-4; TRBD1, as called in the table, went unchecked against the DNA. From its first to its last residue, the CDR3 has 13 amino acids. The germline gives CDR1 MNHNS, CDR2 SASEGT. The CDR3 sequence: CASSEHGRTGTLL.

This chain connects TRBV4-1 to TRBJ1-4, with 9 nucleotides matching TRBD1. This CDR3 is 18 amino acids long. Germline V gene data show CDR1 as MGHRA and CDR2 as YSYEKL. V gave up 0 bases and J gave up 7 bases; unmatched junction bases: 12. The CDR3 here is CASSQDRSPGTGSEKLFF. DNA of the CDR3: TGCGCCAGCAGCCAAGATAGGTCGCCCGGGACAGGGTCTGAAAAACTGTTTTTT.

The rearrangement links TRBV3-1 (or the pseudogene TRBV3-2) to TRBJ1-5; D is uncertain. Trimming shortened V by 5 bases and J by 0 bases, and 8 bases separated the two germline ends. This CDR3 region has 14 residues. Germline loops: CDR1 LGHDT, CDR2 YNNKEL (reference sequence). The CDR3 region is CASSTHTSNQPQHF. DNA for the CDR3: TGTGCCAGCAGCACACACACTAGCAATCAGCCCCAGCATTTT.

The chain is built from TRBV27 and TRBJ2-1; D is possibly TRBD1 (5 bases). CDR1 is MNHEY and CDR2 is SMNVEV in the germline V gene (reference sequence). This CDR3 has 13 amino acids. V was trimmed by 8 bases and J by 8 bases, leaving 16 bases between them. The chain's CDR3 is CASPGNPSDEQFF. The CDR3 nucleotides read TGTGCCAGCCCAGGGAATCCATCCGATGAGCAGTTCTTC.

The J gene is TRBJ1-2, the V gene TRBV5-1; D might be TRBD1 (5 bases). Trimming removed 4 bases from V and 8 bases from J, with 9 bases in between. Germline loops: CDR1 SGHRS, CDR2 YFSETQ. The CDR3 is made up of 11 amino acids. CDR3 bases: TGCGCCAGCAGCAGGGGAGGAGGCTACACCTTC. It is translated as CASSRGGGYTF. The entire variable domain, with the rest obtained from reference TRBV5-1 and TRBJ1-2, is as follows: KAGVTQTPRYLIKTRGQQVTLSCSPISGHRSVSWYQQTPGQGLQFLFEYFSETQRNKGNFPGRFSGRQFSNSRSEMNVSTLELGDSALYLCASSRGGGYTFGSGTRLTVV.

The J gene is TRBJ1-2, the V gene TRBV28, with 7 bases lining up with TRBD1. CDR1 MDHEN and CDR2 SYDVKM come from the germline V gene. With 6 bases clipped from V and 0 bases from J, the junction kept 7 bases outside the gene matches. This CDR3 spans 15 amino acids. The CDR3 region has the DNA TGTGCCAGCAGCTCGGACAGGCTAGCTAACTATGGCTACACCTTC. As protein: CASSSDRLANYGYTF.

V gene TRBV7-2 combines with J gene TRBJ2-1, with 7 bases aligning to TRBD2. Germline CDR1 is SGHTA and CDR2 is FQGNSA. With 1 base clipped from V and 4 bases from J, the junction kept 4 bases outside the gene matches. The CDR3 length is 15 residues. The CDR3 is CASSLEKAGYNEQFF. CDR3 bases: TGTGCCAGCAGCTTAGAGAAAGCGGGGTACAATGAGCAGTTCTTC.

This chain connects TRBV11-3 to TRBJ1-2; weak D call: TRBD1 (5 bases). The V and J ends lost 3 bases and 5 bases respectively, with 7 bases between them. Germline CDR1 is SGHNT and CDR2 is YENEEA. The CDR3 loop spans 12 amino acids. The CDR3 loop reads CASSFRGYGYTF. For the CDR3, the DNA is TGTGCCAGCAGCTTCCGGGGGTATGGCTACACCTTC. Based on the CDR3 plus reference TRBV11-3 and TRBJ1-2, the full variable domain is EAGVVQSPRYKIIEKKQPVAFWCNPISGHNTLYWYLQNLGQGPELLIRYENEEAVDDSQLPKDRFSAERLKGVDSTLKIQPAELGDSAVYLCASSFRGYGYTFGSGTRLTVV.

The V call is TRBV9, the J call TRBJ1-4; D is undetermined. The length of the CDR3 is 14 residues. The germline V gene has CDR1 SGDLS and CDR2 YYNGEE. The germline V and J ends were trimmed by 3 bases and 6 bases, with 12 bases remaining between them. DNA for the CDR3: TGTGCCAGCAGCGCCCAGAGTCGGGATGAAAAACTGTTTTTT. Protein product: CASSAQSRDEKLFF. Together with reference TRBV9 and TRBJ1-4, the CDR3 gives the full variable domain: DSGVTQTPKHLITATGQRVTLRCSPRSGDLSVYWYQQSLDQGLQFLIQYYNGEERAKGNILERFSAQQFPDLHSELNLSSLELGDSALYFCASSAQSRDEKLFFGSGTQLSVL.

V is TRBV6-4 and J is TRBJ2-7, with D perhaps TRBD1 (7 bases). CDR1 is MRHNA and CDR2 is SNTAGT in the germline V gene. V was trimmed by 3 bases and J by 6 bases, leaving 12 bases between them. The CDR3 sequence is 13 residues long. The CDR3 loop reads CASSEVRGVEQYF. CDR3 nucleotide sequence: TGTGCCAGCAGTGAAGTCAGGGGGGTCGAGCAGTACTTC.

This chain joins TRBV19 and TRBJ2-7; D not resolved. V was pared by 4 bases and J by 1 base, with 14 bases between. The CDR3 is made up of 15 amino acids. CDR1 is LNHDA, CDR2 SQIVND, per germline (reference sequence). CDR3 sequence (DNA): TGTGCCAGTAGTACGTTGGAAGGCGGATCCTACGAGCAGTACTTC. Translated: CASSTLEGGSYEQYF.

This clone has just one count. The J gene is TRBJ1-1, the V gene TRBV10-1; 7 nucleotides line up with TRBD1. Per germline, CDR1 WNHNN and CDR2 SYGVQD (reference sequence). J lost 1 base, V lost 2 bases, and 7 bases had no gene match. The CDR3 spans 16 residues. DNA for the CDR3: TGCGCCAGCAGTGAGGAACCGGACAGGAGGAACACTGAAGCTTTCTTT. Encoded protein: CASSEEPDRRNTEAFF.

The chain links TRBV18 to TRBJ1-2, with a possible D match to TRBD1 (5 bases). Looked up from germline, CDR1 is KGHSH and CDR2 is LQKENI. The germline V and J ends were trimmed by 3 bases and 3 bases, with 11 bases remaining between them. The CDR3 covers 14 residues. The CDR3 DNA reads as TGTGCCAGCTCACCTCGGGGGGAGGACTATGGCTACACCTTC. Translation gives CASSPRGEDYGYTF.

CDR3 sequence (DNA): TGTGCCAGCAGCCCCCCAGGGGACAGCTATGGCTACACCTTC. Its translation: CASSPPGDSYGYTF. This sequence joins TRBV3-1 (or the pseudogene TRBV3-2) and TRBJ1-2, with 7 bases aligning to TRBD1. The germline gives CDR1 LGHDT, CDR2 YNNKEL (reference sequence). This CDR3 contains 14 residues. V dropped 4 bases and J dropped 4; count of bases not matched to a gene: 6.

This chain connects TRBV5-1 to TRBJ2-5; 7 bases align to TRBD2. The ends lost 4 bases at V and 5 bases at J; junction bases unmatched: 11. CDR3 size: 15 residues. Germline CDR1 is SGHRS and CDR2 is YFSETQ. Here the CDR3 DNA reads TGCGCCAGCAGCGGGAGGTGGGGGGGAGGTGAGACCCAGTACTTC. Protein product: CASSGRWGGGETQYF.

J is TRBJ1-6 and V is TRBV6-6; D perhaps matches TRBD1 (5 bases). With 5 bases removed from V and 8 bases from J, the gap between germline ends came to 19 bases. Per the germline V gene, CDR1 is MNHNY and CDR2 is SVGAGI (reference sequence). The CDR3 consists of 16 residues. CDR3 sequence: CASSRGLGAGHSPLHF. The CDR3 region has the DNA TGTGCCAGCAGTAGGGGCCTTGGGGCCGGTCATTCACCCCTCCACTTT.

The chain has TRBV28 and TRBJ1-2; TRBD1 agrees at 9 bases. Trimming removed 5 bases from V and 4 bases from J; junction bases left unmatched: 11. Germline V gene lookup returns CDR1 MDHEN and CDR2 SYDVKM. The CDR3 sequence is 16 residues long. This CDR3 is CASSINRGTGSYGYTF. As DNA, the CDR3 is TGTGCCAGCAGTATCAATCGAGGGACAGGGTCCTATGGCTACACCTTC.

This chain uses TRBV3-1 (or the pseudogene TRBV3-2) with TRBJ1-2; 12 bases map to TRBD1. The J segment lost 5 bases and the V segment lost 1 base, leaving 11 bases of the junction unmatched. CDR1 LGHDT and CDR2 YNNKEL come from the germline V gene (reference sequence). This CDR3 is 18 amino acids long. The CDR3 DNA is TGTGCCAGCAGCCAAGGATACCCGGGACAGGGGGCTCGGTATGGCTACACCTTC. It codes for CASSQGYPGQGARYGYTF.

The rearrangement links TRBV3-1 (or the pseudogene TRBV3-2) to TRBJ2-5; no clear D gene. The CDR3 runs to 16 residues. Deletions cut 6 bases from V and 0 bases from J, with 17 bases between. Germline CDR1 and CDR2: LGHDT and YNNKEL (reference sequence). CDR3 DNA: TGTGCCAGCAGACAAAACGCCGCGAAGTACCAAGAGACCCAGTACTTC. Its translation is CASRQNAAKYQETQYF.

This chain connects TRBV29-1 to TRBJ2-2, with TRBD1 identical over 10 bases. CDR1 SQVTM and CDR2 ANQGSEA come from the germline V gene. J was trimmed by 3 bases and V by 7 bases; bases with no gene match: 5. CDR3 length: 14 amino acids. The CDR3, as DNA: TGCAGCGCCTCCGGGACAGGGGACACCGGGGAGCTGTTTTTT. Amino acids: CSASGTGDTGELFF.

The chain has TRBV5-4 and TRBJ1-5, with D perhaps TRBD1 (5 bases). Trimming removed 5 bases from V and 3 bases from J, with 12 bases in between. Germline V gene data show CDR1 as SGHNT and CDR2 as YYREEE (reference sequence). The CDR3 spans 14 residues. The CDR3 coding sequence is TGTGCCAGCAGTTTGCGGGGGGACAATCAGCCCCAGCATTTT. It codes for CASSLRGDNQPQHF.